The rows below give T cell receptor beta chains drawn from one sample of a study of blood T cell repertoires in COVID-19. The table came from immunoSEQ multiplex PCR; TCRdb's copy has only in-frame clones and leaves some out. The table includes under 450,000 clones, roughly 84% detected once. The sequencing sample was made of PBMCs or T cells enriched from blood (not recorded which). These receptors all come from a woman between 25 and 40 years old who had recovered from COVID-19. Each CDR3 is given with its conserved first and last residue. The D gene is left open where the match is weak. For some rows the clone size is stated as once, few or many, or as a class when expanded; others skip it.

j_gene: TRBJ1-2
abundance: few
d_gene: -
v_gene: TRBV5-6
CDR3aa: CASSQSYYGYTF
CDR3nt: TGTGCCAGCAGTCAGTCCTACTATGGCTACACCTTC

j_gene: TRBJ2-7
abundance: -
d_gene: -
v_gene: TRBV7-2
CDR3aa: CASSFVQGIHEQYF
CDR3nt: TGTGCCAGCAGCTTCGTACAGGGTATCCACGAGCAGTACTTC

j_gene: TRBJ2-1
abundance: -
d_gene: -
v_gene: TRBV29-1
CDR3aa: CSVLGAATILKVGNEQFF
CDR3nt: TGCAGCGTTTTAGGGGCGGCCACGATACTCAAGGTGGGGAATGAGCAGTTCTTC

j_gene: TRBJ1-1
abundance: -
d_gene: -
v_gene: TRBV6-2/TRBV6-3
CDR3aa: CASTPAWGDTEAFF
CDR3nt: TGTGCCAGCACCCCAGCATGGGGGGACACTGAAGCTTTCTTT

j_gene: TRBJ1-2
abundance: -
d_gene: -
v_gene: TRBV5-5
CDR3aa: CASSLGYQGLNYGYTF
CDR3nt: TGTGCCAGCAGCTTGGGCTATCAGGGGCTGAACTATGGCTACACCTTC

j_gene: TRBJ2-7
abundance: once
d_gene: -
v_gene: TRBV19
CDR3aa: CASSIDGQNYF
CDR3nt: TGTGCCAGTAGTATAGATGGACAGAATTACTTC

j_gene: TRBJ2-1
abundance: -
d_gene: -
v_gene: TRBV3-1/TRBV3-2
CDR3aa: CASSQGTKVNEQFF
CDR3nt: TGTGCCAGCAGCCAAGGGACTAAAGTCAATGAGCAGTTCTTC

j_gene: TRBJ2-1
abundance: -
d_gene: TRBD1
v_gene: TRBV6-5
CDR3aa: CASSRGTGGNEQFF
CDR3nt: TGTGCCAGCAGCCGCGGGACAGGGGGGAATGAGCAGTTCTTC

j_gene: TRBJ2-7
abundance: -
d_gene: -
v_gene: TRBV6-5
CDR3aa: CASSYGPEGEGYEQYF
CDR3nt: TGTGCCAGCAGTTACGGACCAGAGGGGGAAGGGTACGAGCAGTACTTC

j_gene: TRBJ1-5
abundance: -
d_gene: -
v_gene: TRBV4-1
CDR3aa: CASSQKIKDRRGQPQHF
CDR3nt: TGCGCCAGCAGCCAAAAAATTAAAGACAGGCGAGGGCAGCCCCAGCATTTT

j_gene: TRBJ1-2
abundance: few
d_gene: -
v_gene: TRBV9
CDR3aa: CASSDNRANYGYTF
CDR3nt: TGTGCCAGCAGCGATAACAGGGCCAACTATGGCTACACCTTC

j_gene: TRBJ2-1
abundance: -
d_gene: -
v_gene: TRBV5-1
CDR3aa: CASSLTPPTNNEQFF
CDR3nt: TGCGCCAGCAGCTTGACACCGCCAACTAACAATGAGCAGTTCTTC

j_gene: TRBJ2-1
abundance: -
d_gene: -
v_gene: TRBV2
CDR3aa: CASSPWGTHNEQFF
CDR3nt: TGTGCCAGCAGTCCGTGGGGCACCCACAATGAGCAGTTCTTC

j_gene: TRBJ1-2
abundance: -
d_gene: TRBD1
v_gene: TRBV5-5
CDR3aa: CASSSNRGLVYGYTF
CDR3nt: TGTGCCAGCAGCTCCAACAGGGGGCTAGTATATGGCTACACCTTC

j_gene: TRBJ2-3
abundance: -
d_gene: TRBD2
v_gene: TRBV18
CDR3aa: CASPVEREGTDTQYF
CDR3nt: TGTGCCAGCCCCGTTGAGCGGGAAGGCACAGATACGCAGTATTTT

j_gene: TRBJ2-2
abundance: -
d_gene: TRBD1
v_gene: TRBV7-9
CDR3aa: CASSLVQGGYTGELFF
CDR3nt: TGTGCCAGCAGCTTAGTACAGGGGGGATACACCGGGGAGCTGTTTTTT

j_gene: TRBJ2-5
abundance: -
d_gene: TRBD1
v_gene: TRBV5-1
CDR3aa: CASSSSGTAKETQYF
CDR3nt: TGCGCCAGCAGCAGCTCCGGGACAGCTAAAGAGACCCAGTACTTC

j_gene: TRBJ1-5
abundance: -
d_gene: -
v_gene: TRBV6-5
CDR3aa: CASSYSQGTQPQHF
CDR3nt: TGTGCCAGCAGTTACTCTCAGGGAACCCAGCCCCAGCATTTT

j_gene: TRBJ2-3
abundance: once
d_gene: TRBD2
v_gene: TRBV7-9
CDR3aa: CASSLSLAGSTDTQYF
CDR3nt: TGTGCCAGCAGCTTATCCCTAGCGGGGAGCACAGATACGCAGTATTTT

j_gene: TRBJ2-2
abundance: -
d_gene: TRBD2
v_gene: TRBV9
CDR3aa: CASSVGGGLPIGELFF
CDR3nt: TGTGCCAGCAGCGTAGGCGGGGGGCTACCTATTGGGGAGCTGTTTTTT

j_gene: TRBJ1-2
abundance: -
d_gene: TRBD1
v_gene: TRBV7-9
CDR3aa: CASSLGQGQKGSYTF
CDR3nt: TGTGCCAGCAGCTTAGGACAGGGGCAAAAGGGGAGCTACACCTTC

j_gene: TRBJ1-2
abundance: -
d_gene: TRBD1
v_gene: TRBV7-9
CDR3aa: CASSLGTGEAGYTF
CDR3nt: TGTGCCAGCAGCCTTGGGACAGGTGAGGCTGGCTACACCTTC

j_gene: TRBJ1-3
abundance: -
d_gene: -
v_gene: TRBV7-6
CDR3aa: CASSSDSTSGNTIYF
CDR3nt: TGTGCCAGCAGCTCCGACAGCACCTCTGGAAACACCATATATTTT

j_gene: TRBJ2-3
abundance: -
d_gene: TRBD2
v_gene: TRBV15
CDR3aa: CATSRRGTSGVTDTQYF
CDR3nt: TGTGCCACCAGCAGGCGGGGGACTAGCGGGGTGACAGATACGCAGTATTTT

j_gene: TRBJ1-2
abundance: -
d_gene: TRBD1
v_gene: TRBV19
CDR3aa: CASSIGRPGQAPNYGYTF
CDR3nt: TGTGCCAGTAGTATAGGAAGACCGGGACAGGCACCTAACTATGGCTACACCTTC

j_gene: TRBJ2-5
abundance: -
d_gene: TRBD1
v_gene: TRBV11-2
CDR3aa: CASSPGQGAETQYF
CDR3nt: TGTGCCAGCAGCCCAGGGCAGGGGGCGGAGACCCAGTACTTC

j_gene: TRBJ1-2
abundance: once
d_gene: -
v_gene: TRBV7-9
CDR3aa: CASSLVVANYGYTF
CDR3nt: TGTGCCAGCAGCTTAGTCGTCGCTAACTATGGCTACACCTTC

j_gene: TRBJ1-1
abundance: -
d_gene: TRBD1
v_gene: TRBV4-2
CDR3aa: CASSQDGGTGMNTEAFF
CDR3nt: TGTGCCAGCAGCCAAGATGGAGGGACAGGGATGAACACTGAAGCTTTCTTT

j_gene: TRBJ2-7
abundance: -
d_gene: -
v_gene: TRBV28
CDR3aa: CASSLDNYEQYF
CDR3nt: TGTGCCAGCAGTTTGGACAACTACGAGCAGTACTTC

j_gene: TRBJ2-1
abundance: -
d_gene: TRBD2
v_gene: TRBV28
CDR3aa: CASSLEREASYNEQFF
CDR3nt: TGTGCCAGCAGTTTAGAGCGGGAGGCTTCCTACAATGAGCAGTTCTTC

j_gene: TRBJ2-5
abundance: -
d_gene: -
v_gene: TRBV3-1/TRBV3-2
CDR3aa: CASSPFQETQYF
CDR3nt: TGTGCCAGCAGCCCTTTCCAAGAGACCCAGTACTTC

j_gene: TRBJ2-7
abundance: -
d_gene: -
v_gene: TRBV7-2
CDR3aa: CASSLGEPYEQYF
CDR3nt: TGTGCCAGCAGCTTAGGCGAACCCTACGAGCAGTACTTC

j_gene: TRBJ2-1
abundance: -
d_gene: TRBD2
v_gene: TRBV2
CDR3aa: CASRTGGRGYNEQFF
CDR3nt: TGTGCCAGCAGGACCGGCGGGAGGGGCTACAATGAGCAGTTCTTC

j_gene: TRBJ1-4
abundance: -
d_gene: -
v_gene: TRBV6-6
CDR3aa: CASSYSGAYEKLFF
CDR3nt: TGTGCCAGCAGTTACTCAGGGGCATATGAAAAACTGTTTTTT

j_gene: TRBJ2-1
abundance: -
d_gene: TRBD1
v_gene: TRBV11-2
CDR3aa: CASSQDRVPYNEQFF
CDR3nt: TGTGCCAGCAGTCAGGACAGGGTCCCCTACAATGAGCAGTTCTTC

j_gene: TRBJ2-2
abundance: -
d_gene: TRBD2
v_gene: TRBV10-3
CDR3aa: CAISPLELAGGPSTGELFF
CDR3nt: TGTGCCATCAGCCCGTTGGAGCTAGCGGGAGGGCCGAGCACCGGGGAGCTGTTTTTT

j_gene: TRBJ2-2
abundance: once
d_gene: TRBD1
v_gene: TRBV2
CDR3aa: CASSRDRGYSGELFF
CDR3nt: TGTGCCAGCAGTCGGGACAGGGGGTATTCCGGGGAGCTGTTTTTT

j_gene: TRBJ2-1
abundance: -
d_gene: -
v_gene: TRBV28
CDR3aa: CASNSGGFYNEQFF
CDR3nt: TGTGCCAGCAATTCGGGGGGCTTCTACAATGAGCAGTTCTTC

j_gene: TRBJ1-5
abundance: -
d_gene: -
v_gene: TRBV12-3/TRBV12-4
CDR3aa: CASKSSNQPQHF
CDR3nt: TGTGCCAGCAAAAGCAGCAATCAGCCCCAGCATTTT

j_gene: TRBJ1-6
abundance: -
d_gene: -
v_gene: TRBV28
CDR3aa: CASSLSRHSVSLHF
CDR3nt: TGTGCCAGCAGTTTAAGTCGACACTCTGTGTCCCTCCACTTT

j_gene: TRBJ2-1
abundance: once
d_gene: -
v_gene: TRBV20-1
CDR3aa: CSASGGRVYFEQFF
CDR3nt: TGCAGTGCTAGTGGGGGGCGGGTATACTTTGAGCAGTTCTTC